This T cell receptor (beta chain) was found in a study of T cells expressing NK-cell markers. Study-level background: CD3+CD56+NKG2C+, CD3+CD56+NKG2C- and CD3+CD56-NKG2C+ T cells, once sorted, supplied the TCR beta repertoires.

Study findings and constraints: Whether expanded NKG2C+ T cell clones recognized HCMV stayed uncertain. One observes that, in a few donors, these clonotypes were also the leading ones within the CD3+CD56-NKG2C+ fraction.

In regard to this clonotype: The target antigen is unknown.

Germline-derived CDR1 and CDR2 are SGDLS and YYNGEE. This CDR3 region has 15 residues. 5'RACE template switching with UMIs generated TCR beta cDNA. TCRdb reprocessed the 5' RACE reads; each CDR3 protein has one entry and no DNA is given. Here the sample table reports some 410,000 distinct CDR3 sequences. The chain carries TRBV9 and TRBJ2-3; TCRdb lists TRBD2, though no DNA is available to test this call. Material for sequencing was blood T cells: a sorted CD56 or NKG2C T cell subset, CD4+ or CD8+ T cells, or bulk PBMC T cells (not recorded which). The source is a woman aged 18-69 years in good health. The CDR3 protein is CASSGGDYLTDTQYF.